One and the same sample provided the 32 T cell receptor beta chains below, sequenced in a study of blood T cells in healthy people across ages. Then a second PCR, running roughly 7 to 11 cycles, was carried out with a sample-barcoded 5' primer and a J-beta primer mix. TCRdb ran MiXCR on the 5' RACE reads and lists one entry per CDR3 protein. The profile shows over 750,000 distinct CDR3 sequences, approximately 25% of them singletons. This same sample was also taken into another study, of T cells of mothers and their children.

Sequenced: blood. These receptors were obtained from a boy younger than 18 in good health.

The CDR3 region has the DNA TGCAGCTCTAGCCAGGGGGGGGAGACCCAGTACTTC. Its translation is CSSSQGGETQYF. The chain combines TRBV29-1 with TRBJ2-5, with D perhaps given as TRBD1 or TRBD2 (7 bases each). CDR1 is SQVTM, CDR2 ANQGSEA, per germline. The CDR3 loop spans 12 amino acids. Deletions cut 8 bases from V and 5 bases from J, with 15 bases between.

This chain uses TRBV4-3 with TRBJ2-1; no reliable D call. Germline values: CDR1 LGHNA, CDR2 YSLEER. V lost 2 bases and J 4 bases, leaving 15 bases between the germline ends. CDR3 length: 16 amino acids. As DNA, the CDR3 is TGCGCCAGCAGCCAATACGCGACGCCCGCATACAATGAGCAGTTCTTC. Translating it yields CASSQYATPAYNEQFF.

This clonotype occurred a few times. The V gene is TRBV7-2, the J gene TRBJ2-5; D gene ambiguous. The CDR3 length is 14 residues. From germline, CDR1 is SGHTA and CDR2 FQGNSA. Trimming pared 5 bases from V and 5 bases from J, leaving 15 bases between. CDR3 sequence reads: CASSPPPVQETQYF. The CDR3 DNA follows: TGTGCCAGCAGCCCGCCGCCGGTTCAGGAGACCCAGTACTTC.

Turning to this clonotype: One end of the junction fails to match germline, which may point to a read error. The chain combines TRBV6-6 with TRBJ2-5, with a weak D call TRBD2 (6 bases). In germline, CDR1 is MNHNY, CDR2 SVGAGI (reference sequence). CDR3 length equals 14 residues. CDR3 in DNA: TGTGCCAGCAGTTACTCAAGGGGTCGGGAGACCCAGCACTTC. It yields the protein CASSYSRGRETQHF.

The sample holds a few counts of this clonotype. The chain combines TRBV28 with TRBJ2-5; 12 nucleotides match TRBD1. The trim removed 5 bases at V and 9 bases at J, leaving 16 bases unmatched. The germline gives CDR1 MDHEN, CDR2 SYDVKM. This CDR3 has 17 amino acids. The CDR3 protein is CASSLNAGTGGQGAQYF. CDR3 nucleotides: TGTGCCAGCAGTCTTAACGCCGGGACAGGGGGCCAAGGGGCCCAGTACTTC.

The CDR3 is CASSPALSSYEQYF. DNA for the CDR3: TGTGCCAGCAGCCCAGCCCTCTCTTCCTACGAGCAGTACTTC. The chain couples TRBV7-6 to TRBJ2-7; D is unclear. CDR1 SGHVS and CDR2 FNYEAQ come from the germline V gene. V was trimmed by 5 bases and J by 1 base, leaving 12 bases between them. The CDR3 is 14 residues long.

The chain is built from TRBV4-1 and TRBJ2-5, with 7 bases fitting TRBD2. The end of the DNA is better explained by TRBJ2-7, so the J call may be wrong. The CDR3 runs 15 residues. The germline V gene encodes CDR1 MGHRA and CDR2 YSYEKL. CDR3 sequence: CASRHTRSSGYEQYF. The CDR3 region has the DNA TGCGCCAGCAGGCATACGCGGTCTAGCGGCTACGAGCAGTACTTC.

This sequence joins TRBV29-1 and TRBJ2-1, with D unresolved. Germline-derived CDR1 and CDR2 are SQVTM and ANQGSEA. CDR3 length equals 9 residues. Trimming stripped 4 bases from V and 10 bases from J, with 5 bases between. The CDR3 loop reads CSVAPEQFF. The CDR3 DNA reads TGCAGCGTTGCCCCCGAGCAGTTCTTC.

CDR3 amino acids: CASSSRTDETQYF. The DNA of the CDR3 is TGCGCCAGCAGCTCACGGACCGATGAGACCCAGTACTTC. The rearrangement links TRBV5-1 to TRBJ2-5, with unresolved D. The CDR3 spans 13 residues. The V end was cut by 3 bases, the J end by 5 bases, with 11 bases between. Germline CDR1 reads SGHRS; CDR2 reads YFSETQ. Combining the CDR3 with reference TRBV5-1 and TRBJ2-5 gives the whole variable domain KAGVTQTPRYLIKTRGQQVTLSCSPISGHRSVSWYQQTPGQGLQFLFEYFSETQRNKGNFPGRFSGRQFSNSRSEMNVSTLELGDSALYLCASSSRTDETQYFGPGTRLLVL.

V is TRBV9 and J is TRBJ1-2; D ambiguous. The V and J ends lost 0 bases and 1 base respectively, with 10 bases between them. CDR3 size: 15 residues. Germline loops: CDR1 SGDLS, CDR2 YYNGEE. DNA of the CDR3: TGTGCCAGCAGCGTAGAGGGCCACATTAACTATGGCTACACCTTC. Translation: CASSVEGHINYGYTF.

This clonotype turned up a few times. The chain combines TRBV20-1 with TRBJ2-1, with D possibly being TRBD2 (5 bases). Trimming removed 3 bases from V and 2 bases from J, with 17 bases in between. Per germline, CDR1 DFQATT and CDR2 SNEGSKA (reference sequence). The CDR3 totals 16 residues. The CDR3 is CSASPYFATTYNEQFF. The CDR3, as DNA: TGCAGTGCTAGCCCTTATTTTGCGACTACCTACAATGAGCAGTTCTTC.

This sequence joins TRBV28 and TRBJ2-7; 15 bases are a match to TRBD2. The CDR3 is 18 amino acids. Trimming at V came to 6 bases and at J to 9 bases, leaving 18 bases not matched to a gene. From germline, CDR1 is MDHEN and CDR2 SYDVKM. The CDR3 region has the DNA TGTGCCAGCAGACCTCCGGGACTAGCGGGAGGAGGGTCGCAGGTGCAGTACTTC. It codes for CASRPPGLAGGGSQVQYF.

The CDR3, as DNA: TGTGCCAGCAAGACTAGCGGGGCGGAGGAGACCCAGTACTTC. This sequence encodes CASKTSGAEETQYF. This chain joins TRBV2 and TRBJ2-5; 11 nucleotides line up with TRBD2. The V segment lost 7 bases and the J segment 5 bases; nucleotides outside the gene matches: 6. The V gene's germline CDR1 is SNHLY and CDR2 FYNNEI. The CDR3 length is 14 residues.

This clonotype was counted between two and nine times. The junction does not match germline at one end; this may be a read error. This sequence joins TRBV7-9 and TRBJ1-2; D gene unclear. The CDR3 is 13 residues long. Germline V lookup: CDR1 SEHNR, CDR2 FQNEAQ (reference sequence). The CDR3 sequence: CANSFGEQGGYTF. CDR3 bases: TGTGCCAACAGCTTCGGGGAACAAGGTGGCTACACCTTC.

The rearrangement uses TRBV12-5 and TRBJ2-7, with D perhaps TRBD1 (5 bases). CDR1 and CDR2 (germline): LGHNT, FRNRAP. V lost 2 bases, J lost 5 bases, and 10 bases lay in between. This CDR3 is built from 13 residues. In DNA, the CDR3 is TGTGCTAGTGGTTTGCCATCCAGGGACGAGCAGTACTTC. It specifies CASGLPSRDEQYF.

This clonotype was observed a single time. The chain carries TRBV19 and TRBJ2-5; D possibly matches TRBD1 or TRBD2 (6 bases each). The closer fit of TRBJ2-7 to the DNA end suggests the J call may be wrong. The germline V gene encodes CDR1 LNHDA and CDR2 SQIVND (reference sequence). The CDR3 spans 13 residues. CDR3 in amino acids: CASSISGGHEQYF. Written as DNA, the CDR3 is TGTGCCAGTAGTATTAGTGGGGGGCACGAGCAGTACTTC.

CDR3 bases: TGTGCCAGCAGCCGTGCGGGACAGGGGATTGGTGGCTACACCTTC. It is translated as CASSRAGQGIGGYTF. The chain carries TRBV6-5 and TRBJ1-2, with 10 bases lining up with TRBD1. Germline lookup yields CDR1 MNHEY and CDR2 SVGAGI. V was pared by 6 bases and J by 7 bases, with 11 bases of the junction left unmatched. The CDR3 length is 15 residues.

The rearrangement uses TRBV7-9 and TRBJ2-5; 7 bases match TRBD2. Germline CDR1 is SEHNR and CDR2 is FQNEAQ (reference sequence). The CDR3 covers 16 residues. The trim removed 5 bases at V and 2 bases at J, leaving 11 bases unmatched. The CDR3 DNA reads TGTGCCAGCAGCCCGCAGTACTCGGGAGGACAAGAGACCCAGTACTTC. It specifies CASSPQYSGGQETQYF. Based on the CDR3 plus reference TRBV7-9 and TRBJ2-5, the full variable domain is DTGVSQNPRHKITKRGQNVTFRCDPISEHNRLYWYRQTLGQGPEFLTYFQNEAQLEKSRLLSDRFSAERPKGSFSTLEIQRTEQGDSAMYLCASSPQYSGGQETQYFGPGTRLLVL.

This clonotype was recorded many times. This chain connects TRBV5-4 to TRBJ2-5; the D is unclear. The V and J ends lost 0 bases and 5 bases respectively, with 5 bases between them. There are 12 residues in the CDR3. Germline CDR1 reads SGHNT; CDR2 reads YYREEE (reference sequence). DNA of the CDR3: TGTGCCAGCAGCTTGGGCGTGGAGACCCAGTACTTC. Encoded protein: CASSLGVETQYF. The full variable domain, in which reference TRBV5-4 and TRBJ2-5 provide the parts outside the CDR3, is ETGVTQSPTHLIKTRGQQVTLRCSSQSGHNTVSWYQQALGQGPQFIFQYYREEENGRGNFPPRFSGLQFPNYSSELNVNALELDDSALYLCASSLGVETQYFGPGTRLLVL.

In this sample, this clonotype turned up a few times. The CDR3 here is CASSSHGGYIGEETQYF. The CDR3 DNA reads as TGTGCCAGCAGCTCCCACGGCGGCTATATAGGGGAAGAGACCCAGTACTTC. The chain carries TRBV21-1 and TRBJ2-1; the table gives TRBD1 as D, unverified against the DNA. The last part of the DNA fits TRBJ2-5 better; the J call may be wrong. TRBV21-1 is termed a pseudogene. The CDR3 spans 17 residues.

The rearrangement uses TRBV13 and TRBJ2-7, with 7 bases matching TRBD1. After removal of 0 bases from V and 2 bases from J, the junction contained 7 bases not matched to a gene. From germline, CDR1 is PRHDT and CDR2 FYEKMQ (reference sequence). The CDR3 has 16 residues. DNA for the CDR3: TGTGCCAGCAGCTTAGGAAAGGGGGCCCGTCCCTACGAGCAGTACTTC. It translates to CASSLGKGARPYEQYF.

The J gene is TRBJ2-2, the V gene TRBV2; D is uncertain. This CDR3 contains 16 residues. The V and J ends lost 0 bases and 4 bases respectively, with 12 bases between them. From germline, CDR1 is SNHLY and CDR2 FYNNEI. DNA for the CDR3: TGTGCCAGCAGTGAAGCGGACCCTCGTGTCACCGGGGAGCTGTTTTTT. Translation gives CASSEADPRVTGELFF.

The gene calls are TRBV7-3 and TRBJ2-5; 7 positions agree with TRBD2. This CDR3 region has 16 residues. Germline CDR1 and CDR2: SGHTA and FQGTGA. The V segment lost 0 bases and the J segment 4 bases; nucleotides outside the gene matches: 8. The CDR3: CASSLTGTTRGETQYF. The CDR3 DNA is TGTGCCAGCAGCTTAACAGGGACTACGCGTGGAGAGACCCAGTACTTC.

The DNA for the CDR3 is TGCAGTGCTAGAGAGCCTAGTTCAGGGGCCTACGAGCAGTACTTC. Translation: CSAREPSSGAYEQYF. The rearrangement links TRBV20-1 to TRBJ2-7; tentative D call: TRBD1 (6 bases). CDR1 is DFQATT, CDR2 SNEGSKA, per germline (reference sequence). The CDR3 is made up of 15 amino acids. V was shortened by 0 bases and J by 2 bases, with 14 bases between the two germline ends.

The chain joins TRBV5-1 to TRBJ1-5; D not certain. CDR3 length: 14 residues. V lost 0 bases to trimming and J lost 6 bases, with 10 bases between them. Germline values: CDR1 SGHRS, CDR2 YFSETQ. CDR3 DNA: TGCGCCAGCAGCTTGGACACGACGGGTCAGCCCCAGCATTTT. This encodes CASSLDTTGQPQHF. Supplemented by reference TRBV5-1 and TRBJ1-5, the full variable domain reads KAGVTQTPRYLIKTRGQQVTLSCSPISGHRSVSWYQQTPGQGLQFLFEYFSETQRNKGNFPGRFSGRQFSNSRSEMNVSTLELGDSALYLCASSLDTTGQPQHFGDGTRLSIL.

This clonotype was seen more than once but under ten times. The chain couples TRBV28 to TRBJ2-4; 7 bases are a match to TRBD2. Germline V gene lookup returns CDR1 MDHEN and CDR2 SYDVKM. This CDR3 is built from 19 residues. J was trimmed by 0 bases and V by 2 bases; bases with no gene match: 13. CDR3 in amino acids: CASSLSGGEGKIAKNIQYF. The CDR3 DNA sequence: TGTGCCAGCAGTTTAAGTGGCGGGGAGGGAAAGATAGCCAAAAACATTCAGTACTTC.

In this sample, this clonotype turned up once. This rearrangement joins TRBV6-5 to TRBJ2-5, with D perhaps matching TRBD2 (5 bases). This CDR3 is 15 amino acids long. The V and J ends lost 6 bases and 1 base respectively, with 15 bases between them. From germline, CDR1 is MNHEY and CDR2 SVGAGI. CDR3 sequence: CASRPASAGQETQYF. In nucleotides, the CDR3 is TGTGCCAGCAGACCGGCATCTGCGGGCCAAGAGACCCAGTACTTC.

The rearrangement links TRBV7-9 to TRBJ2-7; D remains unclear. The V and J ends lost 6 bases and 1 base respectively, with 10 bases between them. This CDR3 contains 13 residues. From germline, CDR1 is SEHNR and CDR2 FQNEAQ (reference sequence). CDR3 bases: TGTGCCAGCAGAGACGGACCTTCCTACGAGCAGTACTTC. It codes for CASRDGPSYEQYF.

This clonotype has only a few counts. This sequence joins TRBV29-1 and TRBJ2-5; D gene unclear. CDR3 length: 13 residues. V shed 7 bases and J shed 2 bases, with 14 bases lying between them. The V gene's germline CDR1 is SQVTM and CDR2 ANQGSEA. For the CDR3, the DNA is TGCAGCGCCCTGGACCTAGGGCAAGAGACCCAGTACTTC. Translated: CSALDLGQETQYF.

Only a few counts were recorded for this clonotype. V gene TRBV6-2 or TRBV6-3 combines with J gene TRBJ1-2; D not certain. The CDR3 is 14 residues long. Trimming stripped 0 bases from V and 7 bases from J, with 12 bases between. Germline CDR1 and CDR2: MNHEY and SVGEGT. CDR3 sequence reads: CASSYSAAGLGYTF. CDR3 nucleotide sequence: TGTGCCAGCAGTTACTCCGCGGCCGGCCTTGGCTACACCTTC.

This clonotype came up a few times. The chain has TRBV5-1 and TRBJ2-5, with 7 bases aligning to TRBD1. CDR1 is SGHRS, CDR2 YFSETQ, per germline. This CDR3 has 14 residues. V was clipped by 2 bases and J by 0 bases; unmatched bases: 1. The CDR3 coding sequence is TGCGCCAGCAGCTTCGGGACAGACCAAGAGACCCAGTACTTC. This codes for CASSFGTDQETQYF.

This clonotype was recorded at least ten times. The genes are TRBV6-5 and TRBJ2-4, with unresolved D. The CDR3 spans 13 residues. CDR1 MNHEY and CDR2 SVGAGI come from the germline V gene. V was trimmed by 6 bases and J by 7 bases, leaving 13 bases between them. The CDR3 DNA reads TGTGCCAGCAGCCCTCGCCCTGGGAACATTCAGTACTTC. It is translated as CASSPRPGNIQYF.